One sample yielded the 12 T cell receptor beta chains listed below, sequenced in a study of cytomegalovirus exposure and HLA in healthy donors. PCR was performed using 60 Vbeta and 13 Jbeta primers. Data came from immunoSEQ multiplex PCR; TCRdb stores just in-frame clones and leaves some out. The repertoire table contains about 99,000 clones. Sequenced: PBMCs. These receptors all come from a man in his forties in good health and CMV-seronegative.

The chain recombines TRBV7-6 with TRBJ2-1; 7 positions agree with TRBD1. With 5 bases clipped from V and 3 bases from J, the junction kept 4 bases outside the gene matches. The length of the CDR3 is 14 residues. Germline loops: CDR1 SGHVS, CDR2 FNYEAQ. The CDR3 nucleotides read TGTGCCAGCAGCGCTAACAGGGGCTACAATGAGCAGTTCTTC. This gives the protein CASSANRGYNEQFF.

DNA of the CDR3: TGTGCCAGCTCACCACTTGGGACAGGGGGCACAGATACGCAGTATTTT. This translates into CASSPLGTGGTDTQYF. The V and J genes are TRBV18 and TRBJ2-3; 10 bases are a match to TRBD1. The V gene's germline CDR1 is KGHSH and CDR2 LQKENI. The trim removed 1 base at V and 1 base at J, leaving 2 bases unmatched. CDR3 length: 16 residues.

J is TRBJ2-5 and V is TRBV11-2; TRBD1 matches 8 bases. The V and J ends lost 5 bases and 2 bases, in that order; junction bases with no gene match: 7. Looked up from germline, CDR1 is SGHAT and CDR2 is FQNNGV. This CDR3 comprises 15 residues. CDR3 sequence (DNA): TGTGCCAGCAGCCGAACAGGGGGGCGGCAAGAGACCCAGTACTTC. Translating gives CASSRTGGRQETQYF.

The rearrangement joins TRBV28 to TRBJ1-2; a weak D match, TRBD1 (5 bases). The CDR3 covers 15 residues. Germline CDR1 and CDR2: MDHEN and SYDVKM. Deletions cut 2 bases from V and 6 bases from J, with 16 bases between. The CDR3 nucleotides are TGTGCCAGCAGTTTAGGAGGCAGGGCGGGAGATGGCTACACCTTC. Its translation: CASSLGGRAGDGYTF.

V gene TRBV6-1 combines with J gene TRBJ2-7; 10 bases fit TRBD1. Looked up from germline, CDR1 is MNHNS and CDR2 is SASEGT. The CDR3 is 16 amino acids. V lost 2 bases to trimming and J lost 4 bases; unmatched junction nucleotides: 8. CDR3 in amino acids: CASSERGTGQGYEQYF. CDR3 DNA: TGTGCCAGCAGTGAAAGGGGGACGGGACAGGGGTACGAGCAGTACTTC.

The chain is built from TRBV19 and TRBJ2-1, with unresolved D. Germline assignment: CDR1 LNHDA and CDR2 SQIVND (reference sequence). This CDR3 contains 14 residues. The V gene lost 3 bases and the J gene lost 4 bases, with 10 bases spanning the gap. Here the CDR3 reads CASSMVVVYNEQFF. In nucleotides, the CDR3 is TGTGCCAGTAGTATGGTAGTGGTATACAATGAGCAGTTCTTC.

This chain uses TRBV7-9 with TRBJ2-5; D possibly corresponds to TRBD1 (6 bases). V shed 0 bases and J shed 1 base, with 6 bases lying between them. Germline loops: CDR1 SEHNR, CDR2 FQNEAQ (reference sequence). CDR3 length equals 14 residues. The CDR3 loop is CASSLAGAQETQYF. DNA for the CDR3: TGTGCCAGCAGCTTAGCGGGGGCCCAAGAGACCCAGTACTTC.

CDR3 protein: CASSQRGGLSYTGELFF. In DNA form, the CDR3 reads TGTGCCAGCAGCCAGCGGGGGGGCCTGTCCTACACCGGGGAGCTGTTTTTT. The V call is TRBV14, the J call TRBJ2-2, with TRBD2 matching 9 bases. Germline CDR1 reads SGHDN; CDR2 reads FVKESK. J lost 3 bases, V lost 3 bases, and 8 bases had no gene match. The CDR3 length is 17 residues.

The chain carries TRBV18 and TRBJ1-1; D uncertain. CDR1 is KGHSH, CDR2 LQKENI, per germline. The CDR3 loop spans 17 amino acids. V lost 5 bases, J lost 4 bases, and 23 bases lay in between. As DNA, the CDR3 is TGTGCCAGCTCAAGGGCCGGGGAAGGGCCCCGGGGCACTGAAGCTTTCTTT. It translates to CASSRAGEGPRGTEAFF.

This chain uses TRBV5-1 with TRBJ2-2; D is unresolved. V shed 1 base and J shed 4 bases, with 11 bases lying between them. The CDR3 loop spans 15 amino acids. The germline gives CDR1 SGHRS, CDR2 YFSETQ. The CDR3 nucleotides read TGCGCCAGCAGCTTGACCCGGGTGTCCACCGGGGAGCTGTTTTTT. Amino acids: CASSLTRVSTGELFF.

This sequence joins TRBV13 and TRBJ1-2; 10 bases align to TRBD1. The CDR3 is made up of 15 amino acids. CDR1 PRHDT and CDR2 FYEKMQ come from the germline V gene (reference sequence). Trimming at V came to 2 bases and at J to 6 bases, leaving 6 bases not matched to a gene. In DNA form, the CDR3 reads TGTGCCAGCAGCTTATCCGGGACAGGGGTCCATGGCTACACCTTC. Its translation: CASSLSGTGVHGYTF.

This rearrangement joins TRBV7-2 to TRBJ1-4, with TRBD1 as a possible D gene (6 bases). The CDR3 is made up of 13 amino acids. Germline V gene lookup returns CDR1 SGHTA and CDR2 FQGNSA. Trimming removed 5 bases from V and 5 bases from J, with 9 bases in between. This CDR3 reads CASSDTGNEKLFF. CDR3 nucleotide sequence: TGTGCCAGCAGCGATACAGGGAATGAAAAACTGTTTTTT.